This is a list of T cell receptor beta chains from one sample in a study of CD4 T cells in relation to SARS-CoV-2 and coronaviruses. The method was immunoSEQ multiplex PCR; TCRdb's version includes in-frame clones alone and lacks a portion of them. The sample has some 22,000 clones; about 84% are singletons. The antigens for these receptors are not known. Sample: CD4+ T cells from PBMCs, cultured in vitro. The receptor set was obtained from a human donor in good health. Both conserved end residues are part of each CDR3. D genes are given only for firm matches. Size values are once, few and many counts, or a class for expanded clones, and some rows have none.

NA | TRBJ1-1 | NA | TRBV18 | CASSPDGNTEAFF | TGTGCCAGCTCACCGGATGGGAACACTGAAGCTTTCTTT
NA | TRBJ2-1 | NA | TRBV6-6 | CASSYEVGREQFF | TGTGCCAGCAGTTACGAGGTGGGTAGAGAGCAGTTCTTC
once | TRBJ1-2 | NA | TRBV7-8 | CASSPQGNYGYTF | TGTGCCAGCAGCCCTCAGGGGAACTATGGCTACACCTTC
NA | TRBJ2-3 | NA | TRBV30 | CAWTGDGVDTQYF | TGTGCCTGGACAGGGGATGGAGTAGATACGCAGTATTTT
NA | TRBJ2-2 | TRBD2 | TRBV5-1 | CASSVEGGAATSGSRTGELFF | TGCGCCAGCAGCGTCGAAGGTGGGGCCGCCACTAGCGGGAGTAGGACCGGGGAGCTGTTTTTT
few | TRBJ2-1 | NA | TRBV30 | CAVKSQGFEIF | TGTGCCGTAAAGAGCCAGGGGTTCGAGATCTTC
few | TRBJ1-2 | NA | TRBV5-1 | CASSPEYYGYTF | TGCGCCAGCAGTCCAGAATATTATGGCTACACCTTC
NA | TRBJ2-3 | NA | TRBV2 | CASSEWAGTDTQYF | TGTGCCAGCAGTGAATGGGCCGGCACAGATACGCAGTATTTT
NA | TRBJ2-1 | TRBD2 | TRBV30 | CAWSHPSGQYNEQFF | TGTGCCTGGAGTCACCCTAGCGGGCAATACAATGAGCAGTTCTTC
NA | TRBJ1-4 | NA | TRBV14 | CASSLVRGPNEKLFF | TGTGCCAGCAGCCTGGTCCGGGGGCCTAATGAAAAACTGTTTTTT
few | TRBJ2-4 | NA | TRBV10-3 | CAISENENIQYF | TGTGCCATCAGTGAGAACGAGAACATTCAGTACTTC
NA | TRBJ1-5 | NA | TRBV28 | CASSFRRAGGQPQHF | TGTGCCAGCAGTTTTCGCCGCGCCGGGGGGCAGCCCCAGCATTTT
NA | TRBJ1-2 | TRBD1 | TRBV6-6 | CASSNGQGGSGYTF | TGTGCCAGCAGCAACGGACAGGGGGGTTCTGGCTACACCTTC
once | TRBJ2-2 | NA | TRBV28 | CASSFANTGELFF | TGTGCCAGCAGTTTTGCGAACACCGGGGAGCTGTTTTTT
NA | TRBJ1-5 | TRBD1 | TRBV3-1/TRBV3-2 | CASSQAGTVGNQPQHF | TGTGCCAGCAGCCAAGCAGGGACAGTTGGCAATCAGCCCCAGCATTTT
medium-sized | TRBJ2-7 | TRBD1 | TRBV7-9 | CASSDRGRYEQYF | TGTGCCAGCAGTGACAGGGGACGGTACGAGCAGTACTTC
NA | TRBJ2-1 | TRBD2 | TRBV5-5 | CASSLSPIAGGGQNEQFF | TGTGCCAGCAGCCTTTCCCCGATAGCGGGAGGGGGACAGAATGAGCAGTTCTTC
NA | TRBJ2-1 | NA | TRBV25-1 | CASSESVILYEQFF | TGTGCCAGCAGTGAATCTGTGATCCTCTATGAGCAGTTCTTC
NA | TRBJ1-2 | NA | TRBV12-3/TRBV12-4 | CASSLNREYGYTF | TGTGCCAGCAGTTTAAACAGGGAGTATGGCTACACCTTC
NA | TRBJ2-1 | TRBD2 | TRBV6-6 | CASRERSGSQYNEQFF | TGTGCCAGCAGGGAACGTAGCGGGAGCCAGTACAATGAGCAGTTCTTC
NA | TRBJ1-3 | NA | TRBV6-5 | CASAAGAGNTIYF | TGTGCCAGCGCGGCGGGAGCTGGAAACACCATATATTTT
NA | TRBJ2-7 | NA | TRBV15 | CATSRDGWDYEQYF | TGTGCCACCAGCAGAGATGGTTGGGACTACGAGCAGTACTTC
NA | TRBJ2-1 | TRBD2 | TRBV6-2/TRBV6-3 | CASSPTSGKNYNEQFF | TGTGCCAGCAGCCCGACTAGCGGGAAAAATTACAATGAGCAGTTCTTC
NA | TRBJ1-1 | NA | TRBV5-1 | CASSLDTEAFF | TGCGCCAGCAGCCTGGACACTGAAGCTTTCTTT
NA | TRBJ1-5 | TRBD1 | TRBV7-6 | CASSAGTGSFEPQHF | TGTGCCAGCAGCGCCGGGACAGGCTCATTTGAGCCCCAGCATTTT
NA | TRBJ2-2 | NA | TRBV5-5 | CASSLGRGNTGELFF | TGTGCCAGCAGCTTGGGTAGGGGAAACACCGGGGAGCTGTTTTTT
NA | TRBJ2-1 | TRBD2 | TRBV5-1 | CASSSGAASGMEQFF | TGCGCCAGCAGCTCGGGGGCAGCTAGCGGGATGGAGCAGTTCTTC
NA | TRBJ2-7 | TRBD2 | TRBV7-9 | CASSLGSGGERSYEQYF | TGTGCCAGCAGCTTAGGGTCTGGGGGGGAGAGGTCCTACGAGCAGTACTTC
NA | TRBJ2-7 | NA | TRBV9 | CASGTGQGLFNEQYF | TGTGCCAGCGGCACAGGGCAGGGGCTTTTTAACGAGCAGTACTTC
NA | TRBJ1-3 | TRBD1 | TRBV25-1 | CASSDPGQISNTIYF | TGTGCCAGCAGTGATCCGGGACAGATTTCGAACACCATATATTTT
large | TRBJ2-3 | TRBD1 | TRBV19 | CASTRTGLNTQYF | TGTGCCAGTACCCGGACAGGGTTGAATACGCAGTATTTT
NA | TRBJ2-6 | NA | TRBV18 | CASSPVSGSGANVLTF | TGTGCCAGCTCACCGGTATCGGGCTCTGGGGCCAACGTCCTGACTTTC
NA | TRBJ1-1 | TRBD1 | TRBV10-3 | CAISEGQGMRGNTEAFF | TGTGCCATCAGTGAAGGACAGGGGATGAGGGGGAACACTGAAGCTTTCTTT
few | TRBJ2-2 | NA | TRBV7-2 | CASSWQTGELFF | TGTGCCAGCAGCTGGCAAACCGGGGAGCTGTTTTTT
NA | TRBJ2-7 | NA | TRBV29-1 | CSVRKPNPSYEQYF | TGCAGCGTTAGAAAACCGAACCCATCCTACGAGCAGTACTTC
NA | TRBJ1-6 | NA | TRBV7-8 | CASSLARGIGLNSPLHF | TGTGCCAGCAGCTTAGCGCGAGGGATCGGTTTGAATTCACCCCTCCACTTT
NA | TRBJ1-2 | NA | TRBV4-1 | CASSQDNYGYTF | TGCGCCAGCAGCCAAGACAACTATGGCTACACCTTC
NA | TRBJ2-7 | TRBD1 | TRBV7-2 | CASSPGTGVPYEQYF | TGTGCCAGCAGCCCCGGGACAGGGGTCCCCTACGAGCAGTACTTC
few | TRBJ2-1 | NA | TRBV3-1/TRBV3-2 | CASSQAGTVYNEQFF | TGTGCCAGCAGCCAAGCGGGGACTGTCTACAATGAGCAGTTCTTC
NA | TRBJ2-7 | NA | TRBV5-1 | CASSLMGGGRSYEQYF | TGCGCCAGCAGCTTGATGGGCGGAGGTCGCTCCTACGAGCAGTACTTC
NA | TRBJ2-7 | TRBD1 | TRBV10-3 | CAISETGQAIEQYF | TGTGCCATCAGTGAGACGGGACAGGCAATCGAGCAGTACTTC
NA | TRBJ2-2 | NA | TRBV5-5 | CASSFLAGKFTGELFF | TGTGCCAGCAGCTTTCTGGCGGGAAAGTTCACCGGGGAGCTGTTTTTT
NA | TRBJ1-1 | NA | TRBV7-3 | CASSLLAMNTEAFF | TGTGCCAGCAGCTTATTGGCGATGAACACTGAAGCTTTCTTT
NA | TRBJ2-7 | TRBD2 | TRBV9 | CASSPLSGTSGNYEQYF | TGTGCCAGCAGCCCATTATCCGGGACTAGCGGGAACTACGAGCAGTACTTC
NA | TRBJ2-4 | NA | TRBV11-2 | CASSQASGRKNIQYF | TGTGCCAGCAGCCAAGCATCAGGCAGGAAAAACATTCAGTACTTC
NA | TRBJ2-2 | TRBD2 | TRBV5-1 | CASNPTGLARAGELFF | TGCGCCAGCAATCCGACGGGACTAGCGAGAGCCGGGGAGCTGTTTTTT
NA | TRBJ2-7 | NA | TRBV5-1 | CASSDGLGMKGYEQYF | TGCGCCAGCAGCGACGGACTCGGGATGAAAGGTTACGAGCAGTACTTC
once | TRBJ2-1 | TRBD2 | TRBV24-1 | CATSAATGTSSYNEQFF | TGTGCCACCAGTGCCGCAACCGGGACTAGCTCCTACAATGAGCAGTTCTTC
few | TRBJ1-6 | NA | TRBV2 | CASTRTEDNSPLHF | TGTGCCAGCACAAGGACAGAAGATAATTCACCCCTCCACTTT
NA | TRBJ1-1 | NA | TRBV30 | CAWTLNTEAFF | TGTGCCTGGACTCTGAACACTGAAGCTTTCTTT
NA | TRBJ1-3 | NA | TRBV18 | CASSPSGSGNTIYF | TGTGCCAGCTCACCTTCGGGCTCTGGAAACACCATATATTTT
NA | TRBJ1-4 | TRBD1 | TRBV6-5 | CATKGALGEKLFF | TGTGCCACCAAGGGGGCGCTCGGTGAAAAACTGTTTTTT
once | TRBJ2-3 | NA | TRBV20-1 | CSASDVYGGTGTDTQYF | TGCAGTGCTAGTGACGTTTATGGCGGGACGGGCACAGATACGCAGTATTTT
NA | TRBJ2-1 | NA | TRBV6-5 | CASSSGRASYNEQFF | TGTGCCAGCAGTTCCGGCAGGGCCTCCTACAATGAGCAGTTCTTC
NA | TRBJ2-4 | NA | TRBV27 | CASRGGYNIQYF | TGTGCCAGCAGGGGGGGCTATAACATTCAGTACTTC